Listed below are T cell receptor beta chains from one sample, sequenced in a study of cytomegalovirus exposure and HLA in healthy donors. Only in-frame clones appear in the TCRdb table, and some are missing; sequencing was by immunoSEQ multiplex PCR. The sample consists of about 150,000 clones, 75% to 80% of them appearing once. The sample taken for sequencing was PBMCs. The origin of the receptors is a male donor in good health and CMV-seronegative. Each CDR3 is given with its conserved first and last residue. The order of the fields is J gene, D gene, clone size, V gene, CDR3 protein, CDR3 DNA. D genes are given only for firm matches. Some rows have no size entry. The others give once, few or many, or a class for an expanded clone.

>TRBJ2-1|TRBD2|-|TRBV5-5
CASSLTGTRSNEQFF
TGTGCCAGCAGCTTAACCGGGACTAGGTCCAATGAGCAGTTCTTC
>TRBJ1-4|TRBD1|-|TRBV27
CASSPFDRGHGKLFF
TGTGCCAGCAGTCCTTTCGACAGGGGGCATGGAAAACTGTTTTTT
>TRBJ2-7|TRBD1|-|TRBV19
CASSPRPDRVAYEQYF
TGTGCCAGTAGTCCCCGCCCGGACAGGGTGGCCTACGAGCAGTACTTC
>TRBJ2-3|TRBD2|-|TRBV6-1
CASRGRVWLYF
TGTGCCAGCAGGGGGAGGGTTTGGCTGTATTTT
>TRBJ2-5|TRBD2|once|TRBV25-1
CASSKRGGGETQYF
TGTGCCAGCTCCAAGCGGGGGGGCGGAGAGACCCAGTACTTC
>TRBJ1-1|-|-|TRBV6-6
CASSPSGKNTEAFF
TGTGCCAGCAGTCCTTCAGGAAAAAACACTGAAGCTTTCTTT
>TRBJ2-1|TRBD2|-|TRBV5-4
CASSSRLAGNNEQFF
TGTGCCAGCAGCTCCCGACTAGCGGGAAACAATGAGCAGTTCTTC
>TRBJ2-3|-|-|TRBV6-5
CASKRQGTDTQYF
TGTGCCAGCAAACGACAGGGCACAGATACGCAGTATTTT
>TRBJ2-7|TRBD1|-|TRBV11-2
CASSATRTGYYEQYF
TGTGCCAGCAGCGCTACCCGGACAGGGTACTACGAGCAGTACTTC
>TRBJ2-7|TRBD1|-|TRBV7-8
CASSPRDRRTYEQYF
TGTGCCAGCAGCCCTCGGGACAGGAGAACCTACGAGCAGTACTTC
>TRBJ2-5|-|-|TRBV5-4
CASSLNRLEETQYF
TGTGCCAGCAGCTTGAACAGGTTAGAAGAGACCCAGTACTTC
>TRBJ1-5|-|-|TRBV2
CASSPRGGVYNQPQHF
TGTGCCAGCAGTCCGAGGGGGGGCGTCTACAATCAGCCCCAGCATTTT
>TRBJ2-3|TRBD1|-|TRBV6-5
CASSPRQGLTDTQYF
TGTGCCAGCAGTCCCAGACAGGGGTTGACAGATACGCAGTATTTT
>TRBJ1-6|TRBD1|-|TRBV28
CASIQAGGNLSPLHF
TGTGCCAGCATCCAAGCAGGGGGGAATTTATCACCCCTCCACTTT
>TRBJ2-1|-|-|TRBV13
CASSPFGSGSEQFF
TGTGCCAGCAGCCCCTTCGGGAGTGGTAGTGAGCAGTTCTTC
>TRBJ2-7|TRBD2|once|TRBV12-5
CASGTGTRTYEQYF
TGTGCTAGTGGGACCGGGACTAGGACCTACGAGCAGTACTTC
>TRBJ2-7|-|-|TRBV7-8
CASSRPGGEFHEQYF
TGTGCCAGCAGCCGCCCCGGTGGTGAGTTCCACGAGCAGTACTTC
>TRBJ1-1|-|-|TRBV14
CASSQEEGRNTGAFF
TGTGCCAGCAGCCAAGAGGAGGGGCGCAATACGGGAGCTTTCTTT
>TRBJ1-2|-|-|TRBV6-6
CASSYWGPGDLRGYTF
TGTGCCAGCAGTTACTGGGGGCCCGGGGACCTTAGGGGCTACACCTTC
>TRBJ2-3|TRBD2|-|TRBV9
CASSVPSGGSRLYF
TGTGCCAGCAGCGTCCCTAGCGGGGGCTCTCGGTTGTATTTT
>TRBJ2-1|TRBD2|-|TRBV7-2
CASSRTSGVYNEQFF
TGTGCCAGCAGCCGGACTAGCGGGGTGTACAATGAGCAGTTCTTC
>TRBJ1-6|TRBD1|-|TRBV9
CASSTRQGNSPLHF
TGTGCCAGCAGCACAAGACAGGGGAATTCACCCCTCCACTTT
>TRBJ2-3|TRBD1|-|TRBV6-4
CASSDGQGAADTQYF
TGTGCCAGCAGTGACGGACAGGGGGCTGCAGATACGCAGTATTTT
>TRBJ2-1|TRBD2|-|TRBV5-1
CASSSSSGGPSYNEQFF
TGCGCCAGCAGCTCATCTAGCGGGGGACCTTCCTACAATGAGCAGTTCTTC
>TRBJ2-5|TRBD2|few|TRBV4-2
CASSLGLAEHQISRETQYF
TGTGCCAGCAGCCTGGGACTAGCGGAACACCAGATATCCAGGGAGACCCAGTACTTC
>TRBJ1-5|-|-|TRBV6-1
CASVPAGNQPQHF
TGTGCCAGCGTACCGGCGGGCAATCAGCCCCAGCATTTT
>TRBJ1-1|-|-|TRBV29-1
CSGAGVAEAFF
TGCAGCGGTGCAGGGGTAGCTGAAGCTTTCTTT
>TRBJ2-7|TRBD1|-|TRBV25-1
CASSEYGTGVDEQYF
TGTGCCAGCAGTGAATATGGGACAGGGGTTGACGAGCAGTACTTC
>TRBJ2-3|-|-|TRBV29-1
CSVGHFTDTQYF
TGCAGCGTTGGTCATTTCACAGATACGCAGTATTTT
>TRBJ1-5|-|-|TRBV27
CASSFGAAGNQPQHF
TGTGCCAGCAGTTTTGGAGCCGCCGGGAATCAGCCCCAGCATTTT
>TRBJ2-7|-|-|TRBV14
CASSQDWTVEQYF
TGTGCCAGCAGCCAAGATTGGACAGTCGAGCAGTACTTC
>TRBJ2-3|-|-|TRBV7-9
CASSLGGGRTDTQYF
TGTGCCAGCAGCTTAGGAGGGGGTCGCACAGATACGCAGTATTTT
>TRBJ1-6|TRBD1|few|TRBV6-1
CASSQTGSYNSPLHF
TGTGCCAGCAGCCAGACAGGGTCCTATAATTCACCCCTCCACTTT
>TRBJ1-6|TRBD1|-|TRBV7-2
CASSSDRGRRNSPLHF
TGTGCCAGCAGCTCGGACAGGGGGCGTAGGAATTCACCCCTCCACTTT
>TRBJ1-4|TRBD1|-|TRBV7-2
CASSLRPGQSEKLFF
TGTGCCAGCAGCCTCCGGCCGGGACAGTCTGAAAAACTGTTTTTT